The clone carrying this T cell receptor beta chain was recorded a few times. Its antigen is not known. This entry is derived from a study of T cell responses to AZD1222 COVID-19 vaccine. Study-wide findings and caveats: The study found Spike-specific TCR breadth and depth rose after two AZD1222 doses.

Some clones are missing from TCRdb's copy, which holds only in-frame ones; the method was immunoSEQ multiplex PCR. The repertoire holds over 100,000 clones, around 91% seen once, with around 1.5% in the top ten. This specimen was peripheral blood, taken on day 0 of AZD1222 vaccination. This TCR was recovered from an adult in good health.

DNA for the CDR3: TGTGCCAGTACCCCCTTAACTTCCGGGGCGAACACTGAAGCTTTCTTT. Translation: CASTPLTSGANTEAFF. This sequence joins TRBV19 and TRBJ1-1; tentative D call: TRBD1 (5 bases). The V gene lost 7 bases and the J gene lost 1 base, with 19 bases spanning the gap. CDR3 length equals 16 residues. The germline gives CDR1 LNHDA, CDR2 SQIVND (reference sequence).